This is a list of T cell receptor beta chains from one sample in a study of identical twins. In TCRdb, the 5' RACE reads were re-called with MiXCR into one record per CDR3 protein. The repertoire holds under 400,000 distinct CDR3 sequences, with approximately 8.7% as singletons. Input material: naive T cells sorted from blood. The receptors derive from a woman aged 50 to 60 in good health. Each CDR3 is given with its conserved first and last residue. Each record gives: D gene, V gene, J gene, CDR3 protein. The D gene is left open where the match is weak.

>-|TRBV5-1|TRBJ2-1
CASSLKGSNEQFF
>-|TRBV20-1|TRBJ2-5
CSARSHEPGRAGETQYF
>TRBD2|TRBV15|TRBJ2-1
CATSRMGLAAENEQFF
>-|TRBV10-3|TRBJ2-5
CAISDWSPQETQYF
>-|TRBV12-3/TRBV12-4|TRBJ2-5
CASRRGEGSPQYF
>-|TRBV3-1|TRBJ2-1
CASSPWGVNEQFF
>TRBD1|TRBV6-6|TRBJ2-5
CASKIRGSETQYF
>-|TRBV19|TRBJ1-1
CASIPAWTMNTEAFF
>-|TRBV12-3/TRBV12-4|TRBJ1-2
CASSLGNSNYGYTF
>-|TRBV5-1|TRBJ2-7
CASSTRASYEQYF
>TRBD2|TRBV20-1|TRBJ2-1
CSAPGGTSRYNEQFF
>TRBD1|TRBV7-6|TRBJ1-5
CASSLIQGGQPQHF
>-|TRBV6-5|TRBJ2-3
CASSPDGDTQYF
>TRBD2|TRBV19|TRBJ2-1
CASRRTSANEQFF
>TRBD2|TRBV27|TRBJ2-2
CASSPRGSSTGELFF
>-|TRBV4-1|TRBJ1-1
CASSRTVRFGTEAFF
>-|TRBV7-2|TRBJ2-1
CASSLKLVGNEQFF
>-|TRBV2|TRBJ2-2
CASSVLENTGELFF
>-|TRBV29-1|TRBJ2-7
CSVVGGGQTYEQYF
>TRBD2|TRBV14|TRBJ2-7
CASSRPGLAEQYF
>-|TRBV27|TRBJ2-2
CASSLRPQGSNTGDLFF
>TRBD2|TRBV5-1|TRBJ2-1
CASSLDGTSGYNEQFF
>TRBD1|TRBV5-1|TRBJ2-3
CASSLEGADTQYF
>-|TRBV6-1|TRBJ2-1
CASSRTLNNNEQFF
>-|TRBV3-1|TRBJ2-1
CASSQTSFEQFF
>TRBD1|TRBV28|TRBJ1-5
CASSTGGQPQHF
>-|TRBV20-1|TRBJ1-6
CSASSWGDRYNSPLHF
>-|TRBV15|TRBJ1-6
CATSRDNSPLHF
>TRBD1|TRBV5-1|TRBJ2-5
CASSRQGEEETQYF
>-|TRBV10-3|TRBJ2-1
CAITQTVGGYDEQFF
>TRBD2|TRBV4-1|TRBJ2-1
CASSQVPSGSDNEQFF
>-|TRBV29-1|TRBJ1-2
CSVEGSQGSNYGYTF
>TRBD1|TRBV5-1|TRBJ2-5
CASSLVQGAQETQYF
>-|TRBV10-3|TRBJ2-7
CAFSETGTYEQYF
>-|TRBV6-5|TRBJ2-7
CASKGSYEQYF
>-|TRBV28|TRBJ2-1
CASSLGPREQFF
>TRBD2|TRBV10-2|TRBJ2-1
CALQLGGTTFVDEQFF
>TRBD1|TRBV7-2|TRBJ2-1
CASATGVGYNEQFF
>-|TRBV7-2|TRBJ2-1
CAVQRGGYNEQFF